The 30 T cell receptor beta chains below come from one sample, sequenced in a study of cytomegalovirus exposure and HLA in healthy donors. PCR involved 60 Vbeta and 13 Jbeta primers. Sequencing was performed with immunoSEQ multiplex PCR; in TCRdb, only in-frame clones are kept and a portion is missing. Of approximately 100,000 clones in the sample, around 82% were seen once. What was sequenced was PBMCs. The receptors come from a woman aged 50 to 60 in good health and CMV-seropositive.

V gene TRBV7-3 combines with J gene TRBJ2-1, with TRBD2 matching 8 bases. Germline V gene lookup returns CDR1 SGHTA and CDR2 FQGTGA. The CDR3 sequence is 15 residues long. Trimming cost V 5 bases and J 7 bases; bases outside gene matches: 10. CDR3 in DNA: TGTGCCAGCAGCCCCTCCGGGGGGGGAGGGAATGAGCAGTTCTTC. It codes for CASSPSGGGGNEQFF.

The J gene is TRBJ1-3, the V gene TRBV7-6; no reliable D call. CDR1 and CDR2 (germline): SGHVS, FNYEAQ. CDR3 length equals 13 residues. V dropped 5 bases and J dropped 2 bases, with 7 bases sitting between them. DNA for the CDR3: TGTGCCAGCAGCCCCCGGGCTGGAAACACCATATATTTT. Translating it yields CASSPRAGNTIYF.

The chain carries TRBV5-6 and TRBJ1-6; 7 bases map to TRBD1. Germline CDR1 SGHDT, CDR2 YYEEEE. V trimming: 3 bases; J trimming: 7 bases; junction bases outside the gene matches: 10. The CDR3 length is 16 residues. CDR3 nucleotide sequence: TGTGCCAGCAGCTCGATATCCGGGACAGTGAATTCACCCCTCCACTTT. Protein product: CASSSISGTVNSPLHF.

The V gene is TRBV6-4, the J gene TRBJ2-2; D not certain. This CDR3 has 15 residues. Germline V gives CDR1 MRHNA, CDR2 SNTAGT. V lost 3 bases to trimming and J lost 3 bases, with 11 bases between them. CDR3 protein: CASSEGKSDTGELFF. CDR3 sequence (DNA): TGTGCCAGCAGTGAAGGCAAAAGCGACACCGGGGAGCTGTTTTTT.

The J gene is TRBJ2-1, the V gene TRBV19, with 9 bases that match TRBD2. The V and J ends lost 2 bases and 2 bases, in that order; junction bases with no gene match: 7. Germline V lookup: CDR1 LNHDA, CDR2 SQIVND (reference sequence). This CDR3 is built from 17 residues. The CDR3 sequence: CASSISLSGGTYNEQFF. CDR3 nucleotides: TGTGCCAGTAGTATATCCCTTAGCGGGGGAACCTACAATGAGCAGTTCTTC.

V is TRBV2 and J is TRBJ1-1, with 10 bases lining up with TRBD1. In germline, CDR1 is SNHLY, CDR2 FYNNEI. The CDR3 contains 14 residues. J was trimmed by 7 bases and V by 4 bases; bases with no gene match: 6. CDR3 residues: CASSGGQGKREAFF. CDR3 coding DNA: TGTGCCAGCAGTGGGGGACAGGGGAAGCGTGAAGCTTTCTTT.

There are a few counts of this clone. This sequence joins TRBV11-2 and TRBJ1-2; TRBD1 agrees at 8 bases. Germline V gene sequence: CDR1 SGHAT, CDR2 FQNNGV. V gave up 2 bases and J gave up 2 bases; unmatched junction bases: 4. CDR3 size: 15 residues. This chain's CDR3 is CASSLWTGWNYGYTF. CDR3 nucleotide sequence: TGTGCCAGCAGCTTATGGACAGGGTGGAACTATGGCTACACCTTC.

The V gene is TRBV1, the J gene TRBJ2-7; TRBD1, the D gene given by the table, was not confirmed from the DNA. TRBV1 is a listed pseudogene. This CDR3 comprises 15 residues. CDR3 in amino acids: CTSSQPDRGFDEQYF. The DNA for the CDR3 is TGCACCAGCAGCCAACCCGACAGGGGGTTTGACGAGCAGTACTTC.

The rearrangement links TRBV25-1 to TRBJ2-2; D ambiguous. V was cut by 5 bases and J by 8 bases, with 6 bases left in between. Germline assignment: CDR1 MGHDK and CDR2 SYGVNS. The CDR3 extends over 11 amino acids. Here the CDR3 DNA reads TGTGCCAGCAGTAGAGCGGGGGAGCTGTTTTTT. It yields the protein CASSRAGELFF. The full variable domain, with the rest looked up from reference TRBV25-1 and TRBJ2-2, is EADIYQTPRYLVIGTGKKITLECSQTMGHDKMYWYQQDPGMELHLIHYSYGVNSTEKGDLSSESTVSRIRTEHFPLTLESARPSHTSQYLCASSRAGELFFGEGSRLTVL.

J is TRBJ2-2 and V is TRBV30; D is unclear. The germline V gene encodes CDR1 GTSNPN and CDR2 SVGIG (reference sequence). This CDR3 comprises 11 residues. V was trimmed by 3 bases and J by 8 bases, leaving 7 bases between them. The CDR3 DNA reads as TGTGCCTGGAGCCCAGAAGGGGAGCTGTTTTTT. Translating it yields CAWSPEGELFF.

In this sample, this clone turned up a few times. The chain carries TRBV6-1 and TRBJ2-7; maybe TRBD1 (6 bases). V lost 4 bases and J lost 0, with 10 bases in between. Germline CDR1 reads MNHNS; CDR2 reads SASEGT. The CDR3 has 14 residues. The CDR3, as DNA: TGTGCCAGCAGTGTAGGGACACTCTCCTACGAGCAGTACTTC. Amino acids: CASSVGTLSYEQYF.

The V gene is TRBV9, the J gene TRBJ2-1; TRBD1 agrees at 7 bases. This CDR3 is built from 16 residues. Germline CDR1 is SGDLS and CDR2 is YYNGEE. Unmatched junction bases numbered 6, after V lost 0 bases and J lost 3 bases. The CDR3 nucleotides are TGTGCCAGCAGCGTAGTTGGGACAGAGCTCTACAATGAGCAGTTCTTC. The encoded protein is CASSVVGTELYNEQFF. The entire variable domain, with the rest obtained from reference TRBV9 and TRBJ2-1, is as follows: DSGVTQTPKHLITATGQRVTLRCSPRSGDLSVYWYQQSLDQGLQFLIQYYNGEERAKGNILERFSAQQFPDLHSELNLSSLELGDSALYFCASSVVGTELYNEQFFGPGTRLTVL.

The rearrangement joins TRBV10-3 to TRBJ1-5; maybe TRBD1 (5 bases). CDR3 size: 15 residues. CDR1 is ENHRY, CDR2 SYGVKD, per germline. Deletions cut 2 bases from V and 5 bases from J, with 13 bases between. The CDR3 reads CAISEGGGADQPQHF. The CDR3 region has the DNA TGTGCCATCAGTGAGGGGGGAGGGGCCGATCAGCCCCAGCATTTT.

A word on this clone: The junction departs from the called germline gene at one end, perhaps through a read error. The chain couples TRBV7-9 to TRBJ1-2; D remains ambiguous. This CDR3 is 15 amino acids long. Germline V gives CDR1 SEHNR, CDR2 FQNEAQ (reference sequence). The CDR3 DNA follows: TGTTCCAGCAGCTTAGATTCCGGGGTCCCCTATGGCTACACCTTC. This codes for CSSSLDSGVPYGYTF.

The chain uses TRBV27 and TRBJ1-1, with 10 bases identical to TRBD1. The CDR3 has 17 amino acids. Germline trimming cut 5 bases from V and 0 bases from J; bases unmatched to any gene: 9. Germline loops: CDR1 MNHEY, CDR2 SMNVEV (reference sequence). The CDR3 DNA reads TGTGCCAGCAGTCTTGTGACAGGGGGCCGTCTGAACACTGAAGCTTTCTTT. Translated, it gives CASSLVTGGRLNTEAFF.

The V and J genes are TRBV5-1 and TRBJ1-4; possible D gene TRBD1, 5 bases. V lost 0 bases, J lost 5 bases, and 11 bases lay in between. Germline CDR1 reads SGHRS; CDR2 reads YFSETQ. The CDR3 length is 15 residues. The chain's CDR3 is CASSLGGTPNEKLFF. DNA of the CDR3: TGCGCCAGCAGCTTGGGGGGGACTCCAAATGAAAAACTGTTTTTT.

The chain carries TRBV6-5 and TRBJ1-5, with D unclear. The CDR3 is 13 residues long. Per germline, CDR1 MNHEY and CDR2 SVGAGI. The V gene lost 7 bases and the J gene lost 2 bases, with 9 bases spanning the gap. CDR3 in amino acids: CASNEGGNQPQHF. The CDR3 coding sequence is TGTGCCAGCAATGAGGGAGGCAATCAGCCCCAGCATTTT.

This clone was recorded once. In DNA, the CDR3 is TGTGCCAGCAGCACTAGTCCCCCTAGCGGGAGAGGGAATGAGCAGTTCTTC. This translates into CASSTSPPSGRGNEQFF. V and J are TRBV7-8 and TRBJ2-1; the match to TRBD2 covers 10 bases. This CDR3 spans 17 amino acids. With 5 bases clipped from V and 7 bases from J, the junction kept 14 bases outside the gene matches. CDR1 and CDR2 from the germline V gene are SGHVS and FQNEAQ.

The genes are TRBV5-1 and TRBJ1-1; D unresolved. Trimming cost V 2 bases and J 1 base, with 21 bases left between them. The CDR3 is 18 residues long. Germline V gives CDR1 SGHRS, CDR2 YFSETQ. CDR3 residues: CASSFALSSGRSNTEAFF. The CDR3 DNA sequence: TGCGCCAGCAGCTTTGCTCTTAGTTCGGGTCGTTCGAACACTGAAGCTTTCTTT.

The chain links TRBV29-1 to TRBJ2-3; D gene ambiguous. The V end was cut by 4 bases, the J end by 1 base, with 12 bases between. The CDR3 has 14 amino acids. Germline-derived CDR1 and CDR2 are SQVTM and ANQGSEA. The CDR3 nucleotides read TGCAGCGTTGTGGTGCCTCGGGGCACAGATACGCAGTATTTT. It encodes CSVVVPRGTDTQYF.

J is TRBJ2-5 and V is TRBV19; D gene ambiguous. The CDR3 sequence is 12 residues long. The V and J ends lost 6 bases and 2 bases respectively, with 7 bases between them. Germline V CDR1 and CDR2: LNHDA, SQIVND (reference sequence). The CDR3 is CASSHSQETQYF. For the CDR3, the DNA is TGTGCCAGTAGCCACAGTCAAGAGACCCAGTACTTC.

This chain connects TRBV7-9 to TRBJ1-2; D might be TRBD1 (6 bases). Between the trimmed V and J ends, which lost 4 bases and 1 base, there was a span of 16 bases. This CDR3 contains 16 residues. Germline CDR1 SEHNR, CDR2 FQNEAQ (reference sequence). CDR3 DNA sequence: TGTGCCAGCAGCTCAGGGCGACAGGACCTTAACTATGGCTACACCTTC. Its protein is CASSSGRQDLNYGYTF.

Only a few counts were recorded for this clone. Relative to the germline gene, one junction end is altered; a read error may explain this. This chain links TRBV7-7 with TRBJ2-5; D not certain. The CDR3 totals 15 residues. Germline CDR1 and CDR2: SSHAT and FNYEAQ (reference sequence). CDR3 nucleotides: TGTGCTAGCACCTCAGGTCGCTCGAGTGGGGAGACCCAGTACTTC. Its protein product is CASTSGRSSGETQYF. The whole variable domain, remainder taken from reference TRBV7-7 and TRBJ2-5, is GAGVSQSPRYKVTKRGQDVTLRCDPISSHATLYWYQQALGQGPEFLTYFNYEAQPDKSGLPSDRFSAERPEGSISTLTIQRTEQRDSAMYRCASTSGRSSGETQYFGPGTRLLVL.

The V call is TRBV15, the J call TRBJ1-5, with TRBD1 as a possible D gene (6 bases). Per the germline V gene, CDR1 is LNHNV and CDR2 is YYDKDF (reference sequence). V shed 4 bases and J shed 2 bases, with 15 bases lying between them. The CDR3 is 16 amino acids. The CDR3 nucleotides read TGTGCCACCAGCACAGTTGGGGGCGCGGGCAATCAGCCCCAGCATTTT. It specifies CATSTVGGAGNQPQHF.

This chain uses TRBV6-6 with TRBJ2-1; 8 bases agree with TRBD1. Germline lookup yields CDR1 MNHNY and CDR2 SVGAGI (reference sequence). The V segment lost 2 bases and the J segment 7 bases; nucleotides outside the gene matches: 7. This CDR3 is 15 amino acids long. The CDR3 sequence: CASSYPGQGVNEQFF. Written as DNA, the CDR3 is TGTGCCAGCAGTTACCCTGGACAGGGTGTAAATGAGCAGTTCTTC.

The chain employs TRBV6-1 and TRBJ1-3, with D hard to call. There are 16 residues in the CDR3. Germline values: CDR1 MNHNS, CDR2 SASEGT. Trimming left V 2 bases short and J 7 bases short, with 18 bases between. Here the CDR3 DNA reads TGTGCCAGCAGTGAACCCTTGGACTCCACCGGGAACACCATATATTTT. Translation: CASSEPLDSTGNTIYF.

The rearrangement links TRBV29-1 to TRBJ2-2; TRBD2 is a possible D gene (6 bases). Germline CDR1 and CDR2: SQVTM and ANQGSEA. The length of the CDR3 is 13 residues. Trimming removed 7 bases from V and 6 bases from J, with 15 bases in between. The CDR3 region is CSACRETSGELFF. CDR3 nucleotide sequence: TGCAGCGCGTGTCGGGAGACGTCCGGGGAGCTGTTTTTT.

The DNA for the CDR3 is TGTGCCAGCAGTTACACGGGTTACGAGCAGTACTTC. It is translated as CASSYTGYEQYF. The genes are TRBV6-5 and TRBJ2-7; D is unclear. The CDR3 consists of 12 residues. The V gene's germline CDR1 is MNHEY and CDR2 SVGAGI. V dropped 2 bases and J dropped 4 bases, with 6 bases sitting between them.

The rearrangement links TRBV5-1 to TRBJ2-2, with TRBD1 matching over 7 bases. The CDR3 is 16 residues long. Germline V gene data show CDR1 as SGHRS and CDR2 as YFSETQ. V was pared by 4 bases and J by 7 bases, with 13 bases of the junction left unmatched. The CDR3 DNA reads TGCGCCAGCAGCCTGGAGGTCAGGGGGAATGGCGGGGAGCTGTTTTTT. Translated, it gives CASSLEVRGNGGELFF.

This clone has just one count. This chain joins TRBV7-2 and TRBJ2-5; D is uncertain. The J call may be in error: the DNA end matches TRBJ2-7 better. The CDR3 extends over 12 amino acids. Germline CDR1 and CDR2: SGHTA and FQGNSA. DNA for the CDR3: TGTGCCAGCAGCAGCGCGCTCTACGAGCAGTACTTC. Its protein is CASSSALYEQYF.